This T cell receptor (beta chain) was captured in a study of shared clonotypes between healthy human individuals (dated by TCRdb to 2020 to 2022). Turning to the overall study: The cohort included three men and a couple of women between 18 and 49 years of age. Per donor, three plates each were used for CD4 naive and CD4 memory, two for CD8 naive, and one for CD8 memory. To estimate repertoire size and how much clonotype sharing occurs between individuals, the study deeply sequenced the blood TCR repertoires of roughly 5 healthy adults. To increase sequencing depth and limit assay-specific biases, different laboratories used diverse techniques to prepare libraries and sequence TCR repertoires. Each donor's leukapheresis produced roughly between roughly 0.85 and 9.5 billion PBMCs.

As concerns this clone: No antigen is known for it. The record has no base qualities; no much larger clone is one base away.

The donors were healthy, HIV-negative adults who had no recently reported acute infections or vaccinations. Every donor was a Caucasian adult residing in Nashville, Tennessee, USA. Magnetic negative selection was used to enrich CD4+ T cells, after which naive cells were positively selected on CD45RA and the negative fraction became the memory subset. After blood collection by leukapheresis, PBMCs were isolated using Ficoll-Histopaque density gradient centrifugation and then cryopreserved in the vapor phase of liquid nitrogen. Analytical flow cytometry was used to check the purity and quantity of each magnetically sorted T cell population. Each sorted fraction had its genomic DNA isolated and then quantified by UV absorbance on a Nanodrop 2000c. The V end loses 5 bases and the J end loses 0 bases, and a stretch of 13 bases separates them. The CDR3 numbers 15 residues from cysteine through phenylalanine. The only DNA kept is the CDR3, 45 bases in frame from the first base. CDR1 and CDR2 are drawn from the germline V gene: SGHTA, FQGTGA.

TCR CDR3 regions were amplified from genomic DNA by multiplex PCR using the deep immunoSEQ assay. Genomic DNA extracted from each cell subset was distributed evenly over all wells of several immunoSEQ 96-well plates, and each plate served as one replicate. For sorted subsets, 150 to 200 ng genomic DNA, equal to tens of thousands of T cell genomes, was loaded into each replicate PCR. Purified libraries were measured with a Qubit 3.0 fluorometer, size-checked on a Bioanalyzer 2100, and measured again with the KAPA Library Quantification kit. Every immunoSEQ 96-well plate was sequenced on a dedicated single-read 150-cycle Illumina NextSeq 550 flow cell. As for the original processing: Because only junctional sequences without quality scores were contained in the immunoSEQ output, filtering matching that applied to full-length reads could not be performed. To assign V/J genes and CDR3, sequences were annotated using PyIR, a Python wrapper for IgBLAST v1.9, with IMGT germline references. Reads with weak V/J assignments (E-value above 1e-6), missing CDR3, stop codons, out-of-frame junctions, or ambiguous translated residues were removed. V3J clonotypes were defined as sequences sharing an identical inferred V gene, J gene, and CDR3 amino acid sequence. Percentage overlap between repertoires was computed as shared unique clonotypes divided by the size of the smaller repertoire. Repertoire richness was assessed with RTK rarefaction, the Chao1 estimator, and Recon v2.1 estimates of unobserved clonotypes. OLGA was used to compute generation probabilities for all TCRbeta clonotypes that the gDNA method yielded from four donors. TCRdb obtained this table from immuneACCESS and retained in-frame rearrangements with V and J assigned. These tables miss some clones; where compared with another copy, unresolved V genes account for less than half of the shortfall, and the remainder is unexplained. That table is the source of V, J and clone size, and D and trimming were worked out from the DNA. For this sample the table gives 150,000 to 200,000 clones, of which 65% to 70% were detected only once. The top ten clonotypes cover more than 9% of the sample.

The paper's findings and limits, for the study overall: Based on pairwise subsampling, the degree of clonotype sharing among donors was expected to be affected by sequencing depth. Sharing across a handful of donors was observed for about 5% of naive CD4, over 3% of naive CD8, 2% to 2.5% of memory CD4, and roughly 0.4% of memory CD8 clonotypes. Because the study included only a small number of donors, the genetic and exposure-history diversity represented was limited. Estimated clonotype richness was generally larger for naive than for memory subsets. Compared with non-shared clonotypes, clonotypes shared by all four sorted-subset donors had higher generation probabilities. Sampling was restricted to blood, and TCR repertoires in tissues likely differ from the TCR repertoires found in blood. Incomplete sequencing was indicated by rarefaction of sorted-subset datasets, despite the large sequencing depth.

The TCR was taken from a man aged 25-45 years in good health. The V and J genes are TRBV7-3 and TRBJ1-1; matching of 6 bases hints at TRBD1 as the D gene. The sequenced sample was memory CD4+ T cells sorted from blood. The label giving this sample's cell subset or site can be read as: CD45RA-negative fraction. Read as DNA, the sequence is TGTGCCAGCAGCCCTACAGGGTCCTTGAACACTGAAGCTTTCTTT. The translation is CASSPTGSLNTEAFF.